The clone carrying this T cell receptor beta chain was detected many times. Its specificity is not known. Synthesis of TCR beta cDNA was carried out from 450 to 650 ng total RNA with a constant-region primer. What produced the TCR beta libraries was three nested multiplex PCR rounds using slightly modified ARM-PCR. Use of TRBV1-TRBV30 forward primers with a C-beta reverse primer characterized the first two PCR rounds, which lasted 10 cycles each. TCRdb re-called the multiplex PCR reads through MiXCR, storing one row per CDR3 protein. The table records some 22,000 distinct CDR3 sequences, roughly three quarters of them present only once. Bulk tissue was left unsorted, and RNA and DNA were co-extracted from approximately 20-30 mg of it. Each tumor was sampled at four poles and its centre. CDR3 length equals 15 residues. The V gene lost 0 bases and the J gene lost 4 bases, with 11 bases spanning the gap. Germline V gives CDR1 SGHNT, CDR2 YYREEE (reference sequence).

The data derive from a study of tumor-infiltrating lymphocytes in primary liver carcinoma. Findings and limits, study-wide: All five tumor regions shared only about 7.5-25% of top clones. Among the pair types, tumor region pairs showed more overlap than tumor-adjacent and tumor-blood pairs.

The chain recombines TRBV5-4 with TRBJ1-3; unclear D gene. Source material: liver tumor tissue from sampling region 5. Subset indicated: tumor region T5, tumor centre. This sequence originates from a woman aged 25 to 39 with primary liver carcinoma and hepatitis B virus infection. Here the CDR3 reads CASSLVTGGGNTIYF. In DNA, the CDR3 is TGTGCCAGCAGCTTGGTGACTGGTGGGGGAAACACCATATATTTT.